The rows below give T cell receptor beta chains drawn from one sample of a study of CD8 T cells in Susac syndrome. TCRdb re-analysed the immunoSEQ multiplex PCR reads in MiXCR, keeping a single row per CDR3 protein. The sample holds under 300,000 distinct CDR3 sequences, 90% to 96% seen once. The sample consisted of CD4+ T cells from PBMCs. The receptor source for this set is a human donor with Susac syndrome. CDR3s include the opening cysteine and the closing phenylalanine or tryptophan. A D gene is named only where the DNA matches it firmly. Not every row has a clone size; where given, it reads once, few, many or a size class.

J | V | size | D | DNA | CDR3
TRBJ2-1 | TRBV20-1 | - | - | TGCAGTGCGAATCCTCCTCGTGAGACAGTTACTGAGCAGTTCTTC | CSANPPRETVTEQFF
TRBJ2-7 | TRBV6-5 | - | - | TGTGCCAGCAGCCCGAGGGGGGAGGGCCTCCACGAGCAGTACTTC | CASSPRGEGLHEQYF
TRBJ2-7 | TRBV20-1 | - | TRBD2 | TGCAGTGCCAGACTAGCGGGGGCCGTCTTAAACTACGAGCAGTACTTC | CSARLAGAVLNYEQYF
TRBJ1-4 | TRBV18 | - | - | TGTGCCAGCTCACTTAACCCACCTCCGGAAAAACTGTTTTTT | CASSLNPPPEKLFF
TRBJ1-1 | TRBV29-1 | - | - | TGCAGCGTTGAGGGGAGCGCTGAAGCTTTCTTT | CSVEGSAEAFF
TRBJ2-2 | TRBV19 | - | - | TGTGCCACCGCCCTAGAGAGAAACACCGGGGAGCTGTTTTTT | CATALERNTGELFF
TRBJ2-5 | TRBV19 | - | - | TGTGCCAGTTCACCGGGACGCCTATGGGAGGAGACCCAGTACTTC | CASSPGRLWEETQYF
TRBJ2-3 | TRBV25-1 | once | - | TGTGCCAGCAGTGGGACTGGAACAGATACGCAGTATTTT | CASSGTGTDTQYF
TRBJ2-1 | TRBV24-1 | - | - | TGTGCCACCAGTGATTTGCATGAGCAGTTCTTC | CATSDLHEQFF
TRBJ2-2 | TRBV29-1 | - | TRBD2 | TGCAGCTCTGCCGCGGGAGTGAACACCGGGGAGCTGTTTTTT | CSSAAGVNTGELFF
TRBJ1-2 | TRBV30 | - | - | TGTGCCTGGAGTGTCCAGGGGAATTTATATGGCTACACCTTC | CAWSVQGNLYGYTF
TRBJ1-5 | TRBV2 | - | TRBD1 | TGTGCCAGCACCGGGACAGGGGCCAATAGCAATCAGCCCCAGCATTTT | CASTGTGANSNQPQHF
TRBJ2-7 | TRBV14 | - | - | TGTGCCAGCAGCCAAGCACGGGACATAACCTACGAGCAGTACTTC | CASSQARDITYEQYF
TRBJ2-1 | TRBV4-1 | - | - | TGCGCCAGCAGCCATAGGAATGAGCAGTTCTTC | CASSHRNEQFF
TRBJ2-5 | TRBV27 | - | - | TGTGCCAGCAGTCGCGGTCCTAGCCTCCAAGAGACCCAGTACTTC | CASSRGPSLQETQYF
TRBJ2-5 | TRBV20-1 | few | TRBD1 | TGCAGTGCTGGGACAGGGAAAGAGACCCAGTACTTC | CSAGTGKETQYF
TRBJ1-2 | TRBV19 | - | TRBD1 | TGTGCCAGTAGTATAGACAGGGGGGACTATGGCTACACCTTC | CASSIDRGDYGYTF
TRBJ2-1 | TRBV12-3/TRBV12-4 | - | TRBD2 | TGTGCCAGCAGTTCGACTAGCGGGAATAATGAGCAGTTCTTC | CASSSTSGNNEQFF
TRBJ2-5 | TRBV5-1 | - | - | TGCGCCAGCAGCTTGGGGTATCGACAAGGCAGAGACCAAGAGACCCAGTACTTC | CASSLGYRQGRDQETQYF
TRBJ2-5 | TRBV5-7 | once | - | TGTGCCAGCAGCTCTGACTGGGACCAAGAGACCCAGTACTTC | CASSSDWDQETQYF
TRBJ1-2 | TRBV5-1 | - | - | TGCGCCAGCAGCTTGGACCCCGGCTATGGCTACACCTTC | CASSLDPGYGYTF
TRBJ2-3 | TRBV15 | once | - | TGTGCCACCAGCAGAGGGTCTAGCCTCCCAGATACGCAGTATTTT | CATSRGSSLPDTQYF